The subject of this entry is one TCR beta chain. No antigen is known for it. The sample is drawn from a study of cytomegalovirus exposure and HLA in healthy donors. The study's findings and limits: Accurate predictions that matched the HLA-A and HLA-B alleles of most subjects were reportedly made from TCR beta sequences. A later analysis showed TCR association rates differing by HLA locus, peaking at DRB1 and lowest at HLA-C. Data from an earlier analysis indicated that most TCR beta V segments were productive either about 87% or about 30% of the time. Some segments of the V type, notably TRBV6-2 and TRBV6-3, were excluded as indistinguishable.

The CDR3 is made up of 15 amino acids. The germline V gene encodes CDR1 SGHRS and CDR2 YFSETQ. Trimming took 4 bases from V and 3 from J; bases not matched to a gene: 8. The PCR made use of 60 Vbeta and 13 Jbeta primers. The assay was immunoSEQ multiplex PCR, and TCRdb's table has in-frame clones only and misses some. The data hold some 140,000 clones, with around 79% observed a single time. Sequenced: PBMCs. This TCR derives from a man in his forties or fifties in good health and CMV-seropositive. This sequence joins TRBV5-1 and TRBJ2-5; 8 positions match TRBD1. DNA of the CDR3: TGCGCCAGCAGCATTGACAGGGGACTTGAAGAGACCCAGTACTTC. Translation: CASSIDRGLEETQYF.